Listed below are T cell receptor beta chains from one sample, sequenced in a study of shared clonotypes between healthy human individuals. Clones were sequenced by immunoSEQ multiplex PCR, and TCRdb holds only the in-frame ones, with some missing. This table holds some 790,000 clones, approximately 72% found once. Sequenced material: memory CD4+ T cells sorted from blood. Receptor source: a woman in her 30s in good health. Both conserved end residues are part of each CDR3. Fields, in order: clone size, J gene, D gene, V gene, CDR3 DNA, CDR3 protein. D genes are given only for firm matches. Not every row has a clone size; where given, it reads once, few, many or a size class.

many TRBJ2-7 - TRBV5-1 TGCGCCAGCAGCTTGGAGGGCAGACTCTCCTACGAGCAGTACTTC CASSLEGRLSYEQYF
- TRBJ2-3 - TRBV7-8 TGTGCCAGCAGCTCGGGTGACGGCACAGATACGCAGTATTTT CASSSGDGTDTQYF
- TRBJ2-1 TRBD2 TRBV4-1 TGCGCCAGCAGCCAACTAGCGGGAGGGCCTAGTGAGCAGTTCTTC CASSQLAGGPSEQFF
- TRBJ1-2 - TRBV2 TGTGCCAGCAGTGCCCGGTTTAACTATGGCTACACCTTC CASSARFNYGYTF
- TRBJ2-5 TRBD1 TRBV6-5 TGTGCCAGCAGTTACCGGACAGGGGGTCCCCCAGAGACCCAGTACTTC CASSYRTGGPPETQYF
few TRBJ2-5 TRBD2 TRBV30 TGTGCCTGGAGTGGCGGGGGGCAAGGGACCCAGTACTTC CAWSGGGQGTQYF
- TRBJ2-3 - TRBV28 TGTGCCAGCAGTATGCCCAATCTAGCGCAGAGCACAGATACGCAGTATTTT CASSMPNLAQSTDTQYF
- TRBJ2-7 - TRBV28 TGTGCCAGCAGTTTCGGGGGTCGGGAGCAGTACTTC CASSFGGREQYF
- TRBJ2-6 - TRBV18 TGTGCCAGCTCACCGGGTGGAGGGGCCGGGGCCAACGTCCTGACTTTC CASSPGGGAGANVLTF
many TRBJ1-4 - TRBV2 TGTGCCAGCAGAGGGCAGAGAGCTAATGAAAAACTGTTTTTT CASRGQRANEKLFF
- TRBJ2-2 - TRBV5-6 TGTGCCAGCAGCCTGGGACCGAACGAACATAACACCGGGGAGCTGTTTTTT CASSLGPNEHNTGELFF
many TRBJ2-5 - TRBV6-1 TGTGCCAGCAAACCCGGGACGTACTCAGAGACCCAGTACTTC CASKPGTYSETQYF
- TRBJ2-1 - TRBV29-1 TGCAGCGGTGGGGTCTTCCTGCTAAATGAGCAGTTCTTC CSGGVFLLNEQFF
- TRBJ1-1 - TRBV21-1 TGTGCCAGCAGCCGCTACACAATTCGCACTGAAGCTTTCTTT CASSRYTIRTEAFF
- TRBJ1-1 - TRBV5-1 TGCGCCAGCGGACCTAGGGGCACTGAAGCTTTCTTT CASGPRGTEAFF
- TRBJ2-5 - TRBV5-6 TGTGCCAGCAGCTTGGTGGTGGGAGTTCAAGAGACCCAGTACTTC CASSLVVGVQETQYF
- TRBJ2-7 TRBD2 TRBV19 TGTGCCAGTAGTAGTCCTAGCGGGACGCGTAACGAGCAGTACTTC CASSSPSGTRNEQYF
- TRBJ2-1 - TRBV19 TGTGCCAGTAGTACCATGGTAGCGATTGGGGATGAGCAGTTCTTC CASSTMVAIGDEQFF
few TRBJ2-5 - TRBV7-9 TGTGCCAGCAGCTCATACGGGGGTGATGAAGAGACCCAGTACTTC CASSSYGGDEETQYF
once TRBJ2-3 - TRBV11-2 TGTGCCAGCAGGATCATGGGGGGCTGGGGCACAGATACGCAGTATTTT CASRIMGGWGTDTQYF
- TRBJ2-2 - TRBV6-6 TGTGCCAGCCAAGGGGGGAGCATTGACACCGGGGAGCTGTTTTTT CASQGGSIDTGELFF
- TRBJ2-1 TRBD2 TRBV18 TGTGCCAGCTCACCACTTGCTCTAGCGGGAGCAGGCCCAGTGGGTAATGAGCAGTTCTTC CASSPLALAGAGPVGNEQFF
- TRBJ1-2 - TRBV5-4 TGTGCCAGCAGCACCGGTACAAGTAACTATGGCTACACCTTC CASSTGTSNYGYTF
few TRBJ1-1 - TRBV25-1 TGTGCCAGCAGCGACCTACAGGGTCACTACACTGAAGCTTTCTTT CASSDLQGHYTEAFF
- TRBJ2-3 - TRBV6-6 TGTGCCAGCAGCTTATCCGGGACTTGGACAGATACGCAGTATTTT CASSLSGTWTDTQYF
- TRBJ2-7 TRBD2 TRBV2 TGTGCCAGCAGTCCACTAGCGGGAGAGGGATACGAGCAGTACTTC CASSPLAGEGYEQYF
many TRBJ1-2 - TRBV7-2 TGTGCCAGCAGTGGGCAACGTGATAACTATGGCTACACCTTC CASSGQRDNYGYTF
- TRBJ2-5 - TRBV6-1 TGTGCCAGCAGTCCATCGGGGTCAGAGACCCAGTACTTC CASSPSGSETQYF
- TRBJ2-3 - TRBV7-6 TGTGCCAGCAGCCTGCAGCGCACAGATACGCAGTATTTT CASSLQRTDTQYF
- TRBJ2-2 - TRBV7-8 TGTGCCAGCAGCTTAGCGACGTACACCGGGGAGCTGTTTTTT CASSLATYTGELFF
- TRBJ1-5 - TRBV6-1 TGTGCCAGCAGGAGGTTTGGCAATCAGCCCCAGCATTTT CASRRFGNQPQHF
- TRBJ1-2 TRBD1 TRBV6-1 TGTGCCAGCAGCCCGACGACAGGGCGAGGCTACACCTTC CASSPTTGRGYTF
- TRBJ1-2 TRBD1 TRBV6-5 TGTGCCAGCCGGAATACCAAACAGGGGGACTATGGCTACACCTTC CASRNTKQGDYGYTF
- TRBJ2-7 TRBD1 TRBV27 TGTGCCAGCAGTTTCCCTCTGGACAGGCGGCTCTCCTACGAGCAGTACTTC CASSFPLDRRLSYEQYF
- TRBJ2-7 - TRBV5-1 TGCGCCAGCAGCTCCGCGACAGCGATCTTGGCCGAGCAGTACTTC CASSSATAILAEQYF
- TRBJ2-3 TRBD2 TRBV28 TGTGCCAGCAATGTAGCGGGCCAATTGGACGATACGCAGTATTTT CASNVAGQLDDTQYF
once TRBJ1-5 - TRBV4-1 TGCGCCAGCAGCCAAGACCTGGATCGGCCCCAGCATTTT CASSQDLDRPQHF
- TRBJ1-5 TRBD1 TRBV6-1 TGTGCCAGCAGTGGCAGACAGGGGAACTATCAGCCCCAGCATTTT CASSGRQGNYQPQHF
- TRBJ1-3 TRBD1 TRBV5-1 TGCGCCAGCAGTCCCGGGACAGAGGCCAACACCATATATTTT CASSPGTEANTIYF
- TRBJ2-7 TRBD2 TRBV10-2 TGCGCCAGCATGGAACTAGCGGGAGGCGAGCAGTACTTC CASMELAGGEQYF
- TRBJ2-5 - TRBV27 TGTGCCAGCAGACCGCTGGGGCGGGGCAGGGGTTTTCAAGAGACCCAGTACTTC CASRPLGRGRGFQETQYF
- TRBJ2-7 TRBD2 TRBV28 TGTGCCAGCAGTCCGGGGACTAGCGGGAGTATCTACGAGCAGTACTTC CASSPGTSGSIYEQYF
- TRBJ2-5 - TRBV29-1 TGCAGCGCATCAGGGGTTGAGGAGACCCAGTACTTC CSASGVEETQYF
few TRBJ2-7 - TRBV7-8 TGTGCCAGCAGCTTAAACTATCTGGGCGAGCAGTACTTC CASSLNYLGEQYF
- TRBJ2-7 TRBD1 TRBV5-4 TGTGCCAGCAGCGCAAGCGGACAGGCGAGCTCCTACGAGCAGTACTTC CASSASGQASSYEQYF
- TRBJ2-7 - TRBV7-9 TGTGCCAGCAGCTTAGCCGGTAGTTCGTACGAGCAGTACTTC CASSLAGSSYEQYF
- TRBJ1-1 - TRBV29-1 TGCAGCGGAAAACAGGGTTGGACTGAAGCTTTCTTT CSGKQGWTEAFF
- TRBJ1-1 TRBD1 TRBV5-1 TGCGCCAGCAGCTTCGGCAGGGGGGACACTGAAGCTTTCTTT CASSFGRGDTEAFF
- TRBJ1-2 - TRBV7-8 TGTGCCAGCAGCTTAGGAGGGAGAGGGCTTTATGGCTACACCTTC CASSLGGRGLYGYTF
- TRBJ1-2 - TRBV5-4 TGTGCCAGCAGCTTGGCCTCGGCAGCTAACTATGGCTACACCTTC CASSLASAANYGYTF
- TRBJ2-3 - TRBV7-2 TGTGCCAGCAGCACTGGGACCGCGGGTGGTGGTACGCAGTATTTT CASSTGTAGGGTQYF
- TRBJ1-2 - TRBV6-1 TGTGCCAGCATGATTAGCCTGAGAGGCTACACCTTC CASMISLRGYTF
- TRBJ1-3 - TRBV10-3 TGTGCCATCGGGGACGGGATAAATTCTGGAAACACCATATATTTT CAIGDGINSGNTIYF
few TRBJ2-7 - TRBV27 TGTGCCAGCACTAGCAACTACGAGCAGTACTTC CASTSNYEQYF